What follows are 18 T cell receptor beta chains derived from one specimen sequenced in a study of cytomegalovirus exposure and HLA in healthy donors. Use of 60 Vbeta and 13 Jbeta primers characterized the PCR. TCRdb keeps only in-frame clones here, not all; method: immunoSEQ multiplex PCR. The sample has more than 80,000 clones, 65% to 80% seen once. Sequencing was performed on PBMCs. Receptor source: a female donor in good health and CMV-seropositive.

The chain couples TRBV6-6 to TRBJ2-3; 9 bases align to TRBD2. The CDR3 has 12 amino acids. J gave up 11 bases and V 8 bases, and 8 bases lay outside the gene matches. Germline loops: CDR1 MNHNY, CDR2 SVGAGI (reference sequence). CDR3 bases: TGTGCCAGCGCGGGGGGGGCAAACCTGCAGTATTTT. It yields the protein CASAGGANLQYF.

The CDR3 DNA reads TGTGCCAGCAGTGAGGTGGGGTCGGGAACCACTGAAGCTTTCTTT. It specifies CASSEVGSGTTEAFF. This chain links TRBV25-1 with TRBJ1-1; no firm D call. Germline V gives CDR1 MGHDK, CDR2 SYGVNS. Trimming cost V 3 bases and J 4 bases, with 15 bases left between them. The length of the CDR3 is 15 residues.

J is TRBJ2-6 and V is TRBV4-2, with D maybe TRBD1 (5 bases). The V gene's germline CDR1 is LGHNA and CDR2 YNFKEQ. V was clipped by 0 bases and J by 4 bases, with 10 bases between them. The CDR3 consists of 16 residues. The CDR3 DNA reads TGTGCCAGCAGCCAAGAGGCAGGGTCCGGGGCCAACGTCCTGACTTTC. Protein product: CASSQEAGSGANVLTF.

The gene calls are TRBV29-1 and TRBJ2-7; perhaps TRBD1 as D (6 bases). Germline V gene lookup returns CDR1 SQVTM and CDR2 ANQGSEA. The CDR3 is 13 residues long. V dropped 2 bases and J dropped 6 bases, with 14 bases sitting between them. CDR3 loop: CSVETSGRGEQYF. The DNA for the CDR3 is TGCAGCGTTGAAACCTCTGGCAGGGGCGAGCAGTACTTC.

The chain combines TRBV5-1 with TRBJ1-4; D uncertain. V was pared by 0 bases and J by 0 bases, with 3 bases between. Per germline, CDR1 SGHRS and CDR2 YFSETQ. The CDR3 totals 14 residues. CDR3 coding DNA: TGCGCCAGCAGCTTGGGAGCAACTAATGAAAAACTGTTTTTT. Its translation is CASSLGATNEKLFF.

The gene calls are TRBV2 and TRBJ1-5; D possibly corresponds to TRBD1 (6 bases). The V and J ends lost 5 bases and 5 bases respectively, with 10 bases between them. CDR3 size: 13 residues. CDR1 is SNHLY and CDR2 is FYNNEI in the germline V gene. CDR3: CASSSDRDQPQHF. CDR3 bases: TGTGCCAGCAGTTCGGACAGAGATCAGCCCCAGCATTTT.

This clone was detected a few times. The chain has TRBV4-3 and TRBJ2-3; a weak D match, TRBD1 (6 bases). The CDR3 runs 15 residues. Germline V CDR1 and CDR2: LGHNA, YSLEER. Trimming took 4 bases from V and 3 from J, leaving 14 bases between them. The CDR3 sequence is CASSPRGSSTDTQYF. In DNA form, the CDR3 reads TGCGCCAGCAGCCCGAGGGGGAGTTCAACAGATACGCAGTATTTT.

This chain joins TRBV9 and TRBJ2-3; TRBD2 matches 8 bases. The CDR3 totals 14 residues. V lost 6 bases to trimming and J lost 2 bases; unmatched junction nucleotides: 5. Germline-derived CDR1 and CDR2 are SGDLS and YYNGEE. The CDR3 sequence: CASTRGGATDTQYF. CDR3 nucleotides: TGTGCCAGCACCCGGGGGGGAGCCACAGATACGCAGTATTTT.

CDR3 nucleotides: TGTGCCACCAGCAGAGACCAGGGGAATGAAAAACTGTTTTTT. It yields the protein CATSRDQGNEKLFF. This chain links TRBV15 with TRBJ1-4; D possibly corresponds to TRBD1 (6 bases). The germline CDR1 and CDR2 sequences are LNHNV and YYDKDF (reference sequence). Trimming shortened V by 0 bases and J by 5 bases, and 7 bases separated the two germline ends. The CDR3 is 14 amino acids.

About this clone itself: The junction departs from germline at one end; a sequencing error may be responsible. In the same sample, other DNA sequences code for this CDR3. The chain uses TRBV4-3 and TRBJ2-3, with 8 bases that match TRBD2. Germline CDR1 reads LGHNA; CDR2 reads YSLEER. The CDR3 covers 16 residues. The CDR3 DNA reads TGCGCCAGCAGCCAAGACGGGGGGGCGAGCACAGACACGCAGTATTTT. It translates to CASSQDGGASTDTQYF.

This chain connects TRBV4-2 to TRBJ1-3; 7 bases map to TRBD1. The CDR3 covers 15 residues. From germline, CDR1 is LGHNA and CDR2 YNFKEQ. With V trimmed by 0 bases and J by 4 bases, 3 bases remained unmatched. The CDR3 reads CASSQDYRGGNTIYF. The CDR3 coding sequence is TGTGCCAGCAGCCAAGACTACAGGGGAGGAAACACCATATATTTT.

This sequence joins TRBV28 and TRBJ2-7, with 8 nucleotides matching TRBD2. The CDR3 sequence is 15 residues long. The J segment lost 1 base and the V segment lost 6 bases, leaving 8 bases of the junction unmatched. Germline V gives CDR1 MDHEN, CDR2 SYDVKM. The CDR3 DNA is TGTGCCAGCAGATTCTCACTAGCGGCGTCCTACGAGCAGTACTTC. It encodes CASRFSLAASYEQYF.

The chain uses TRBV9 and TRBJ1-6, with TRBD1 matching 7 bases. The germline CDR1 and CDR2 sequences are SGDLS and YYNGEE. V lost 8 bases to trimming and J lost 6 bases; unmatched junction nucleotides: 11. The CDR3 has 15 amino acids. CDR3 sequence (DNA): TGTGCCAGATTTGAACAGGGGAACCCTAATTCACCCCTCCACTTT. Protein: CARFEQGNPNSPLHF.

The chain couples TRBV4-1 to TRBJ2-2, with 9 bases matching TRBD1. This CDR3 has 17 residues. Losses at the gene ends were 1 base for V and 2 bases for J; bases not matched to a gene: 5. Germline assignment: CDR1 MGHRA and CDR2 YSYEKL. CDR3 sequence: CASSQVGDRVNTGELFF. The CDR3 nucleotides are TGCGCCAGCAGCCAAGTGGGGGACAGGGTAAACACCGGGGAGCTGTTTTTT.

The gene calls are TRBV5-1 and TRBJ2-7; D perhaps matches TRBD1 (5 bases). V was cut by 2 bases and J by 0 bases, with 21 bases left in between. This CDR3 region has 18 residues. The germline V gene has CDR1 SGHRS and CDR2 YFSETQ. CDR3 residues: CASSFYPQQRGSSYEQYF. DNA of the CDR3: TGCGCCAGCAGCTTTTATCCCCAACAAAGGGGAAGCTCCTACGAGCAGTACTTC.

The rearrangement uses TRBV5-4 and TRBJ2-1; TRBD2 might be the D (6 bases). Germline V gene lookup returns CDR1 SGHNT and CDR2 YYREEE (reference sequence). This CDR3 region has 16 residues. V dropped 1 base and J dropped 0 bases, with 11 bases sitting between them. The CDR3 spells CASSLFEGGSYNEQFF. The CDR3 DNA is TGTGCCAGCAGCTTGTTCGAGGGAGGCTCCTACAATGAGCAGTTCTTC.

The rearrangement links TRBV15 to TRBJ2-1; D perhaps matches TRBD2 (6 bases). Looked up from germline, CDR1 is LNHNV and CDR2 is YYDKDF (reference sequence). V lost 0 bases and J lost 2, with 8 bases in between. This CDR3 spans 15 amino acids. CDR3 protein: CATSRDRTTYNEQFF. In DNA form, the CDR3 reads TGTGCCACCAGCAGAGATCGGACTACCTACAATGAGCAGTTCTTC.

This sequence joins TRBV11-3 and TRBJ1-6; TRBD1 matches at 7 bases. The CDR3 is 13 amino acids. Germline CDR1 is SGHNT and CDR2 is YENEEA. V lost 2 bases to trimming and J lost 14 bases; unmatched junction nucleotides: 6. The CDR3 loop reads CASSLRGGQTLHF. DNA of the CDR3: TGTGCCAGCAGCTTACGTGGGGGACAGACCCTCCACTTT.